One sample yielded the 11 T cell receptor beta chains listed below, sequenced in a study of blood T cell repertoires in COVID-19. The assay was immunoSEQ multiplex PCR, and TCRdb's table has in-frame clones only and misses some. The data contain 95,000 to 150,000 clones, about 88% of them seen just once; the ten biggest clones take up 1.2%. Specimen: peripheral blood. The receptors come from a woman over 75 with acute or convalescent COVID-19.

This clone has just one count. The chain uses TRBV7-2 and TRBJ2-1; D gene uncertain. The CDR3 runs to 14 residues. Trimming shortened V by 8 bases and J by 0 bases, and 11 bases separated the two germline ends. Looked up from germline, CDR1 is SGHTA and CDR2 is FQGNSA. CDR3 coding DNA: TGTGCCAGCGGCCCGAGGAGCTCCTACAATGAGCAGTTCTTC. Its translation is CASGPRSSYNEQFF.

The J gene is TRBJ2-1, the V gene TRBV7-9, with TRBD2 matching over 10 bases. V lost 3 bases and J lost 3; bases outside the gene matches: 11. Per germline, CDR1 SEHNR and CDR2 FQNEAQ (reference sequence). This CDR3 is built from 18 residues. The CDR3 protein is CASSFLAGEIPSYNEQFF. For the CDR3, the DNA is TGTGCCAGCAGCTTCCTAGCGGGGGAGATTCCTAGCTACAATGAGCAGTTCTTC.

The rearrangement uses TRBV3-1 (or the pseudogene TRBV3-2) and TRBJ2-2; perhaps TRBD2 as D (5 bases). The CDR3 contains 16 residues. The germline V gene has CDR1 LGHDT and CDR2 YNNKEL (reference sequence). V was pared by 4 bases and J by 4 bases, with 16 bases between. CDR3 loop: CASSLERPTFTGELFF. The CDR3 coding sequence is TGTGCCAGCAGCCTGGAGCGGCCAACCTTCACCGGGGAGCTGTTTTTT.

The chain has TRBV7-2 and TRBJ2-7, with 10 bases aligning to TRBD2. Germline V gene data show CDR1 as SGHTA and CDR2 as FQGNSA. The CDR3 consists of 15 residues. The V and J ends lost 1 base and 5 bases, in that order; junction bases with no gene match: 5. Here the CDR3 reads CASSLVAGGPDEQYF. CDR3 DNA: TGTGCCAGCAGCTTAGTAGCGGGAGGCCCTGACGAGCAGTACTTC.

CDR3 region: CASSGRRSDEQFF. Here the CDR3 DNA reads TGTGCCAGCAGTGGGAGAAGGTCTGATGAGCAGTTCTTC. J is TRBJ2-1 and V is TRBV28; D may be TRBD2 (5 bases). Trimming cost V 5 bases and J 8 bases, with 13 bases left between them. The V gene's germline CDR1 is MDHEN and CDR2 SYDVKM. This CDR3 contains 13 residues. The full variable domain, its missing parts supplied by reference TRBV28 and TRBJ2-1, is DVKVTQSSRYLVKRTGEKVFLECVQDMDHENMFWYRQDPGLGLRLIYFSYDVKMKEKGDIPEGYSVSREKKERFSLILESASTNQTSMYLCASSGRRSDEQFFGPGTRLTVL.

This chain links TRBV2 with TRBJ2-3; 8 bases line up with TRBD2. This CDR3 region has 14 residues. After removal of 5 bases from V and 3 bases from J, the junction contained 4 bases not matched to a gene. From germline, CDR1 is SNHLY and CDR2 FYNNEI. CDR3 sequence: CASSRLATTDTQYF. For the CDR3, the DNA is TGTGCCAGCAGTAGACTAGCGACAACAGATACGCAGTATTTT.

The V call is TRBV6-2 or TRBV6-3, the J call TRBJ2-5; the match to TRBD2 covers 13 bases. The CDR3 extends over 15 amino acids. CDR1 and CDR2 (germline): MNHEY, SVGEGT. After removal of 6 bases from V and 13 bases from J, the junction contained 14 bases not matched to a gene. The CDR3 loop reads CASSSGTSGNSPPYF. In DNA form, the CDR3 reads TGTGCCAGCAGCTCCGGGACTAGCGGGAATTCCCCTCCGTACTTC.

This chain uses TRBV28 with TRBJ1-5; 8 nucleotides line up with TRBD1. The V gene end was trimmed by 2 bases and the J gene end by 0 bases; junction bases not matched to a gene: 9. The germline gives CDR1 MDHEN, CDR2 SYDVKM. This CDR3 spans 18 amino acids. CDR3: CASSLIQGATYSNQPQHF. CDR3 coding DNA: TGTGCCAGCAGTTTAATCCAGGGGGCAACGTATAGCAATCAGCCCCAGCATTTT.

The gene calls are TRBV7-2 and TRBJ2-7; 10 nucleotides align to TRBD2. Per germline, CDR1 SGHTA and CDR2 FQGNSA. This CDR3 comprises 15 residues. V lost 4 bases to trimming and J lost 2 bases; unmatched junction nucleotides: 5. The CDR3: CASSSGAGGPYEQYF. As DNA, the CDR3 is TGTGCCAGCAGCTCCGGAGCGGGGGGGCCCTACGAGCAGTACTTC. Using reference TRBV7-2 and TRBJ2-7 for the parts outside the CDR3, the full variable domain is GAGVSQSPSNKVTEKGKDVELRCDPISGHTALYWYRQSLGQGLEFLIYFQGNSAPDKSGLPSDRFSAERTGGSVSTLTIQRTQQEDSAVYLCASSSGAGGPYEQYFGPGTRLTVT.

This clone was counted once. CDR3 DNA sequence: TGTGCCACCAGCAGACAAGAGACTAGCTGGGGCACAGATACGCAGTATTTT. Protein product: CATSRQETSWGTDTQYF. This chain joins TRBV15 and TRBJ2-3; TRBD2 matches 7 bases. This CDR3 has 17 amino acids. Germline CDR1 is LNHNV and CDR2 is YYDKDF (reference sequence). V shed 2 bases, J shed 1 base, and the junction held 9 bases outside the gene matches.

V usage is TRBV11-3 and J usage is TRBJ2-1, with TRBD2 matching over 7 bases. The germline CDR1 and CDR2 sequences are SGHNT and YENEEA. Trimming removed 1 base from V and 5 bases from J; junction bases left unmatched: 2. The CDR3 is 14 amino acids. The CDR3 region is CASSLGGTNNEQFF. DNA of the CDR3: TGTGCCAGCAGCTTAGGTGGGACTAACAATGAGCAGTTCTTC.